Below are 10 T cell receptor beta chains sequenced from a single sample in a study of shared clonotypes between healthy human individuals. This table comes from immunoSEQ multiplex PCR, and its TCRdb copy is limited to in-frame clones, with some not included. The sample holds approximately 980,000 clones, less than 85% seen once. Sequenced input: memory CD4+ T cells sorted from blood. Specified subset: CD45RA-negative fraction. These TCRs come from a man aged 18 to 30 in good health.

The V gene is TRBV6-6, the J gene TRBJ1-1; D is uncertain. The CDR3 spans 13 residues. Germline CDR1 is MNHNY and CDR2 is SVGAGI (reference sequence). V lost 7 bases and J 1 base, leaving 10 bases between the germline ends. For the CDR3, the DNA is TGTGCCAGCAAATTACTTGAGAACACTGAAGCTTTCTTT. Its translation is CASKLLENTEAFF.

On this clone: The sample has other DNA sequences that encode this CDR3 too. The chain has TRBV6-6 and TRBJ2-5; 7 bases align to TRBD1. V was clipped by 5 bases and J by 2 bases; unmatched bases: 2. The CDR3 consists of 13 residues. Germline V CDR1 and CDR2: MNHNY, SVGAGI (reference sequence). CDR3 protein: CASSRGLQETQYF. For the CDR3, the DNA is TGTGCCAGCAGTAGGGGGCTACAAGAGACCCAGTACTTC.

Concerning this clone itself: The same CDR3 also results from other DNA sequences found in this sample. The chain combines TRBV6-1 with TRBJ1-5; D ambiguous. Per the germline V gene, CDR1 is MNHNS and CDR2 is SASEGT. This CDR3 has 16 residues. Trimming left V 2 bases short and J 0 bases short, with 11 bases between. DNA of the CDR3: TGTGCCAGCAGTGAAAGGAGGGCGGGTAGCAATCAGCCCCAGCATTTT. Residues: CASSERRAGSNQPQHF.

Judged by abundance, this clone is medium-sized. The rearrangement joins TRBV11-3 to TRBJ1-6; 7 nucleotides line up with TRBD1. This CDR3 contains 16 residues. Germline values: CDR1 SGHNT, CDR2 YENEEA. J gave up 1 base and V 4 bases, and 4 bases lay outside the gene matches. In DNA form, the CDR3 reads TGTGCCAGCAGCTCCAGGGGGGAGTCCTATAATTCACCCCTCCACTTT. This translates into CASSSRGESYNSPLHF.

The chain recombines TRBV11-2 with TRBJ2-5, with D possibly TRBD2 on 5 matching bases. CDR1 and CDR2 (germline): SGHAT, FQNNGV. The CDR3 is made up of 16 amino acids. V was pared by 8 bases and J by 1 base, with 20 bases between. In DNA form, the CDR3 reads TGTGCCAGCGGCGTGCGACGACGGGAATTCCAAGAGACCCAGTACTTC. It yields the protein CASGVRRREFQETQYF.

This clone was observed once. The chain's CDR3 is CAWSPKMGRESGWAETQYF. The CDR3 DNA reads TGTGCCTGGAGTCCGAAGATGGGGAGGGAATCGGGTTGGGCAGAGACCCAGTACTTC. V and J are TRBV30 and TRBJ2-5; 7 bases are shared with TRBD2. Trimming took 2 bases from V and 4 from J; bases not matched to a gene: 22. This CDR3 spans 19 amino acids. Looked up from germline, CDR1 is GTSNPN and CDR2 is SVGIG (reference sequence).

The chain uses TRBV18 and TRBJ1-6; D not resolved. The germline gives CDR1 KGHSH, CDR2 LQKENI. V lost 3 bases, J lost 5 bases, and 8 bases lay in between. The CDR3 contains 14 residues. The CDR3 reads CASSPTQNNSPLHF. In DNA form, the CDR3 reads TGTGCCAGCTCACCGACACAAAATAATTCACCCCTCCACTTT. The full variable domain, completed using reference TRBV18 and TRBJ1-6, is NAGVMQNPRHLVRRRGQEARLRCSPMKGHSHVYWYRQLPEEGLKFMVYLQKENIIDESGMPKERFSAEFPKEGPSILRIQQVVRGDSAAYFCASSPTQNNSPLHFGNGTRLTVT.

V and J are TRBV4-2 and TRBJ1-4, with D unclear. This CDR3 region has 20 residues. With 0 bases removed from V and 2 bases from J, the gap between germline ends came to 22 bases. The V gene's germline CDR1 is LGHNA and CDR2 YNFKEQ. In DNA form, the CDR3 reads TGTGCCAGCAGCCAAGACGAGAGCCGGGAGCCAAAGCCTACTAATGAAAAACTGTTTTTT. As protein: CASSQDESREPKPTNEKLFF.

V gene TRBV27 combines with J gene TRBJ2-2, with D unclear. The CDR3 is 15 amino acids. Germline loops: CDR1 MNHEY, CDR2 SMNVEV (reference sequence). V was cut by 5 bases and J by 3 bases, with 13 bases left in between. The CDR3 region is CASSLTIGYTGELFF. CDR3 sequence (DNA): TGTGCCAGCAGTCTTACTATCGGCTACACCGGGGAGCTGTTTTTT.

A remark on this clone: In the same sample, other DNA sequences code for this CDR3. J is TRBJ1-5 and V is TRBV18, with D uncertain. This CDR3 has 13 amino acids. V dropped 3 bases and J dropped 4 bases, with 7 bases sitting between them. In germline, CDR1 is KGHSH, CDR2 LQKENI. The CDR3 loop is CASSPSRNQPQHF. The DNA for the CDR3 is TGTGCCAGCTCACCCTCGCGGAATCAGCCCCAGCATTTT.